These 10 T cell receptor beta chains share one sample of origin, sequenced in a study of spatial heterogeneity in lung cancer. Time point here: sample taken at primary tumor resection. Each CDR3 protein gets one entry after TCRdb re-called the 5' RACE reads with MiXCR. The sample gives about 39,000 distinct CDR3 sequences, just over 3% of which show up once; around 36% is in the top ten. Sequencing used normal lung tissue next to the tumor, obtained at surgery. The receptors shown here come from a male donor with early-stage non-small cell lung cancer.

This clonotype was detected many times. The genes are TRBV11-1 and TRBJ2-7; D remains ambiguous. Germline loops: CDR1 SGHAT, CDR2 FQDESV (reference sequence). The CDR3 extends over 15 amino acids. Trimming cost V 5 bases and J 3 bases, with 17 bases left between them. CDR3 nucleotides: TGTGCCAGCAGCATAGGGCTAAGGAATGTCTACGAGCAGTACTTC. As protein: CASSIGLRNVYEQYF.

This clonotype was seen at least ten times. The rearrangement uses TRBV5-1 and TRBJ1-2, with D perhaps TRBD1 (6 bases). Trimming cost V 0 bases and J 5 bases, with 14 bases left between them. CDR3 size: 15 residues. Germline-derived CDR1 and CDR2 are SGHRS and YFSETQ. This CDR3 reads CASSLGPTGPYGYTF. CDR3 DNA sequence: TGCGCCAGCAGCTTGGGTCCGACAGGTCCATATGGCTACACCTTC.

This clonotype was found many times. This chain joins TRBV2 and TRBJ2-5; unclear D gene. The V end lost 8 bases, the J end lost 0 bases, and 7 bases lay between the germline ends. The CDR3 totals 12 residues. Germline V gives CDR1 SNHLY, CDR2 FYNNEI. The CDR3 loop reads CASSRDQETQYF. Here the CDR3 DNA reads TGTGCCAGCTCTCGGGACCAAGAGACCCAGTACTTC.

This clonotype was counted many times. The chain has TRBV7-9 and TRBJ1-2; no definite D call. The CDR3 is 11 residues long. The V and J ends lost 1 base and 6 bases respectively, with 3 bases between them. CDR1 and CDR2 (germline): SEHNR, FQNEAQ (reference sequence). The CDR3 protein is CASSLVDGYTF. The CDR3 nucleotides read TGTGCCAGCAGCTTAGTCGATGGCTACACCTTC. Drawing the rest from reference TRBV7-9 and TRBJ1-2, the complete variable domain is DTGVSQNPRHKITKRGQNVTFRCDPISEHNRLYWYRQTLGQGPEFLTYFQNEAQLEKSRLLSDRFSAERPKGSFSTLEIQRTEQGDSAMYLCASSLVDGYTFGSGTRLTVV.

This clonotype has a count of ten or more. CDR3 nucleotide sequence: TGCGCCAGCAGCAACGGACTAGCGGTCTCCTACAATGAGCAGTTCTTC. As protein: CASSNGLAVSYNEQFF. The chain uses TRBV5-1 and TRBJ2-1, with 10 bases matching TRBD2. Germline CDR1 SGHRS, CDR2 YFSETQ. The J segment lost 0 bases and the V segment lost 4 bases, leaving 4 bases of the junction unmatched. This CDR3 contains 16 residues.

Ten or more counts support this clonotype. CDR3 amino acids: CSVEGTGGVPGLTQYF. In DNA, the CDR3 is TGCAGCGTTGAAGGGACAGGGGGTGTACCTGGGTTGACCCAGTACTTC. The genes are TRBV29-1 and TRBJ2-5, with TRBD1 matching over 10 bases. Germline V lookup: CDR1 SQVTM, CDR2 ANQGSEA. The CDR3 loop spans 16 amino acids. Losses at the gene ends were 1 base for V and 7 bases for J; bases not matched to a gene: 12.

This clonotype was observed at least ten times. The V and J genes are TRBV6-6 and TRBJ2-2; D perhaps matches TRBD1 (5 bases). Trimming shortened V by 7 bases and J by 0 bases, and 18 bases separated the two germline ends. CDR3 length: 17 amino acids. Germline loops: CDR1 MNHNY, CDR2 SVGAGI (reference sequence). The CDR3 DNA reads TGTGCCAGCACTATCACGTACAGGAGCGCGAACACCGGGGAGCTGTTTTTT. It yields the protein CASTITYRSANTGELFF.

This clonotype was observed at least ten times. The chain links TRBV20-1 to TRBJ1-1, with D unresolved. V lost 5 bases and J 1 base, leaving 17 bases between the germline ends. Germline values: CDR1 DFQATT, CDR2 SNEGSKA (reference sequence). The CDR3 spans 15 residues. The CDR3 loop reads CSASDVGGPNTEAFF. The CDR3 DNA reads as TGCAGTGCTTCGGACGTGGGTGGACCGAACACTGAAGCTTTCTTT.

This clonotype occurred a few times. A much larger clonotype is one base distant, so this may be a read error. The V gene is TRBV3-1, the J gene TRBJ2-5; 8 bases align to TRBD2. There are 16 residues in the CDR3. Germline assignment: CDR1 LGHDT and CDR2 YNNKEL (reference sequence). The CDR3 DNA is TGTGTCAGCAGCTCCTTGGATGGACTAGCCAAAGAGACCCAGTACTTC. Encoded protein: CVSSSLDGLAKETQYF.

This clonotype was seen many times. This sequence joins TRBV7-2 and TRBJ2-3; D remains unclear. Germline assignment: CDR1 SGHTA and CDR2 FQGNSA. The length of the CDR3 is 13 residues. Trimming shortened V by 2 bases and J by 0 bases, and 3 bases separated the two germline ends. The CDR3 nucleotides are TGTGCCAGCAGCTTACCCAGCACAGATACGCAGTATTTT. As protein: CASSLPSTDTQYF.